This TCR beta chain came from a study of radiation and T cells in renal cell carcinoma. The repertoire was sequenced with immunoSEQ multiplex PCR; TCRdb's copy has only in-frame clones and lacks some. Here the sample spans some 150,000 clones, more than 70% being singletons. A note on this clone: Its antigen is not known.

Study-level points and caveats: From baseline, blood top tumor clonotypes peaked at 2 weeks post-radiation.

Described time point: baseline pretreatment blood. This sample's treatment: 15 Gy SBRT to primary tumor, nephrectomy 4 weeks later. The specimen was blood, collected from a patient whose treatment included radiotherapy and nephrectomy. The sequence was obtained from a woman aged 50 to 65 with renal cell carcinoma.

The CDR3 DNA follows: TGTGCCAGCAGCGCCGGGACAGATAATTACTACAATGAGCAGTTCTTC. It encodes CASSAGTDNYYNEQFF. J is TRBJ2-1 and V is TRBV9; 7 bases align to TRBD1. The V and J ends lost 3 bases and 3 bases, in that order; junction bases with no gene match: 9. The CDR3 is made up of 16 amino acids. In germline, CDR1 is SGDLS, CDR2 YYNGEE.